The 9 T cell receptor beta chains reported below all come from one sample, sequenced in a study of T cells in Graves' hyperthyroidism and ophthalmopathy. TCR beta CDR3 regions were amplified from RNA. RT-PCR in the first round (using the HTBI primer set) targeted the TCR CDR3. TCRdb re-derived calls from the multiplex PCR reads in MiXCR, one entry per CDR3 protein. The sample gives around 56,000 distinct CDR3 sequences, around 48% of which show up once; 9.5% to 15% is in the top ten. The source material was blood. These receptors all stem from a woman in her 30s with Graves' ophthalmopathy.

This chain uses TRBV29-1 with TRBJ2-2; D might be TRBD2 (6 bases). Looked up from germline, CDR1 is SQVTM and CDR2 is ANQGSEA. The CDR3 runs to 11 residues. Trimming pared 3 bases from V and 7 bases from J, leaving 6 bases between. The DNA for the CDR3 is TGCAGCGTTGACGGGGGCGGGGAGCTGTTTTTT. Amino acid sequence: CSVDGGGELFF.

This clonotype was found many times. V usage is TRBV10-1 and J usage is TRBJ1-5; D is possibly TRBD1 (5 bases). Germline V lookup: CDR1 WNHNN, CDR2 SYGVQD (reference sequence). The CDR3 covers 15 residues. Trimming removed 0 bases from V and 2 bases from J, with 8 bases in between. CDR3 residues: CASSESVGGNQPQHF. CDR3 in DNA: TGCGCCAGCAGTGAGTCTGTGGGGGGCAATCAGCCCCAGCATTTT.

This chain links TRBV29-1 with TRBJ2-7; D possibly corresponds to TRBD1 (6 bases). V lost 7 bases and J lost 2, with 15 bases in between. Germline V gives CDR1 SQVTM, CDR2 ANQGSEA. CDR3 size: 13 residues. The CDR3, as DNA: TGCAGCGCTACGGGACAAAATACCTACGAGCAGTACTTC. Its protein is CSATGQNTYEQYF.

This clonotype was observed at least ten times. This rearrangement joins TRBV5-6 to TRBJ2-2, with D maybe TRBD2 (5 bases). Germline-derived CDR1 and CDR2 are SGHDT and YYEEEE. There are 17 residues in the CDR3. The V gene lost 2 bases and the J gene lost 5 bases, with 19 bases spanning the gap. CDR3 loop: CASSFSLRGPMTGELFF. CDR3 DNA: TGTGCCAGCAGCTTTAGTTTACGCGGGCCTATGACCGGGGAGCTGTTTTTT.

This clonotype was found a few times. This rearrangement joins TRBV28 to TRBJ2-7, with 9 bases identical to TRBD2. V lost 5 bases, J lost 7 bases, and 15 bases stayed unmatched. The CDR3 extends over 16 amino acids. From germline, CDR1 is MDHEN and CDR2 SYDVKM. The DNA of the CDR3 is TGTGCCAGCAGTCCCCCCGGACTAGCGCTCACGGAGGAGCAGTACTTC. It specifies CASSPPGLALTEEQYF.

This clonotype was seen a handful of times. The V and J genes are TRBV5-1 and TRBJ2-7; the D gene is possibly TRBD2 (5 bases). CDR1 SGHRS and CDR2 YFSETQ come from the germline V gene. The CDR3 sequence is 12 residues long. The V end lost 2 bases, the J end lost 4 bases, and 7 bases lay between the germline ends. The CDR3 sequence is CASSFGDYEQYF. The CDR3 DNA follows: TGCGCCAGCAGCTTCGGGGATTACGAGCAGTACTTC.

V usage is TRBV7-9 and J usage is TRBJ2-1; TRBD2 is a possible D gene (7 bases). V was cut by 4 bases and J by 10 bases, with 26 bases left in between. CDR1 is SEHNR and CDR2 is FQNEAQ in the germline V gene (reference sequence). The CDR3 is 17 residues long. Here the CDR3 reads CASSSQGLASGTGEQFF. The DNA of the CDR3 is TGTGCCAGCAGCTCCCAGGGGTTGGCTAGCGGTACCGGGGAGCAGTTCTTC.

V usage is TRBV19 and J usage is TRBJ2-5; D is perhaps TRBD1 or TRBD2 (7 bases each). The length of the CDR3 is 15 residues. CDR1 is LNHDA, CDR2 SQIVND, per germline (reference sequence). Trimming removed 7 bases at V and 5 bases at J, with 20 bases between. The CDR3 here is CASTQGGAGTETQYF. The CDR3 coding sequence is TGTGCCAGTACCCAGGGGGGGGCAGGGACGGAGACCCAGTACTTC.

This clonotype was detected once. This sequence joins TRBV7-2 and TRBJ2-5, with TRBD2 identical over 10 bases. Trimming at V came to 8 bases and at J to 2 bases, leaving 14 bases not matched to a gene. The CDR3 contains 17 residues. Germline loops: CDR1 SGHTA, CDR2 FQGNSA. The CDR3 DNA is TGTGCCAGCCAGGGACCACAAGCGGGAGGGGGGCAAGAGACCCAGTACTTC. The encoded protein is CASQGPQAGGGQETQYF.